Listed below are T cell receptor beta chains from one sample, sequenced in a study of T cell responses to AZD1222 COVID-19 vaccine. Method: immunoSEQ multiplex PCR; TCRdb's copy keeps in-frame clones and lacks some. The sample contains roughly 120,000 clones, about nine tenths of which appear only once. The sequenced sample was peripheral blood, obtained on day 0 of AZD1222 vaccination. Source of these receptors: an adult in good health. The CDR3 runs from the conserved cysteine through the conserved F or W. The D gene is left open where the match is weak. Only some rows state a clone size, as once, few, many or a class for expanded clones.

d_call: .
j_call: TRBJ2-5
v_call: TRBV2
clone_size: .
cdr3_aa: CASSESVGQAIQETQYF

d_call: .
j_call: TRBJ2-1
v_call: TRBV7-9
clone_size: .
cdr3_aa: CASSPRLDGPNEQFF

d_call: .
j_call: TRBJ2-5
v_call: TRBV2
clone_size: .
cdr3_aa: CARRGTPGQETQYF

d_call: .
j_call: TRBJ2-2
v_call: TRBV6-5
clone_size: .
cdr3_aa: CASSYPGRLRAGELFF

d_call: .
j_call: TRBJ1-5
v_call: TRBV7-2
clone_size: .
cdr3_aa: CASSPTEFGNQPQHF

d_call: .
j_call: TRBJ1-2
v_call: TRBV7-9
clone_size: .
cdr3_aa: CASSLEGDYGYTF

d_call: .
j_call: TRBJ1-5
v_call: TRBV7-9
clone_size: .
cdr3_aa: CASSLVADQPQHF

d_call: TRBD1
j_call: TRBJ1-4
v_call: TRBV6-5
clone_size: .
cdr3_aa: CASSYDRGPSKLFF

d_call: .
j_call: TRBJ2-5
v_call: TRBV19
clone_size: .
cdr3_aa: CASTQGLSDQETQYF

d_call: .
j_call: TRBJ2-1
v_call: TRBV2
clone_size: .
cdr3_aa: CASTDWGNEQFF

d_call: TRBD2
j_call: TRBJ2-2
v_call: TRBV10-1
clone_size: few
cdr3_aa: CASSEAGRRGGPAGELFF

d_call: .
j_call: TRBJ2-5
v_call: TRBV15
clone_size: .
cdr3_aa: CATSRDLTEETQYF

d_call: .
j_call: TRBJ2-2
v_call: TRBV7-3
clone_size: .
cdr3_aa: CASSPGTGNTGELFF

d_call: .
j_call: TRBJ1-4
v_call: TRBV5-4
clone_size: .
cdr3_aa: CASSPGQSVNEKLFF

d_call: TRBD1
j_call: TRBJ1-2
v_call: TRBV4-2
clone_size: few
cdr3_aa: CASRRSGTGGPANYGYTF

d_call: .
j_call: TRBJ2-1
v_call: TRBV19
clone_size: .
cdr3_aa: CASSILGLSTSSYNEQFF

d_call: TRBD2
j_call: TRBJ2-1
v_call: TRBV7-9
clone_size: .
cdr3_aa: CASSLPIIGEGVEQFF

d_call: .
j_call: TRBJ2-2
v_call: TRBV3-1/TRBV3-2
clone_size: .
cdr3_aa: CASSQDGGTGELFF

d_call: .
j_call: TRBJ1-4
v_call: TRBV13
clone_size: .
cdr3_aa: CASSFGQARGEKLFF

d_call: .
j_call: TRBJ2-3
v_call: TRBV4-3
clone_size: once
cdr3_aa: CASSQDLQGADTQYF

d_call: .
j_call: TRBJ1-4
v_call: TRBV19
clone_size: .
cdr3_aa: CASSIVQASNEKLFF

d_call: .
j_call: TRBJ2-3
v_call: TRBV5-1
clone_size: .
cdr3_aa: CASSSMGPTDTQYF

d_call: .
j_call: TRBJ2-3
v_call: TRBV7-9
clone_size: .
cdr3_aa: CASSLAGRSADTQYF

d_call: .
j_call: TRBJ2-1
v_call: TRBV5-1
clone_size: many
cdr3_aa: CASSLGAGERVFF

d_call: TRBD1
j_call: TRBJ1-2
v_call: TRBV2
clone_size: .
cdr3_aa: CASSEGNLGQAGIGYTF

d_call: TRBD1
j_call: TRBJ2-7
v_call: TRBV7-9
clone_size: .
cdr3_aa: CASSLGQGVGSEQYF

d_call: TRBD2
j_call: TRBJ2-2
v_call: TRBV3-1/TRBV3-2
clone_size: .
cdr3_aa: CASSHLGGDTGELFF

d_call: .
j_call: TRBJ2-2
v_call: TRBV3-1/TRBV3-2
clone_size: .
cdr3_aa: CASSQVQNTGELFF

d_call: .
j_call: TRBJ2-7
v_call: TRBV18
clone_size: .
cdr3_aa: CASSPTLASYEQYF

d_call: .
j_call: TRBJ2-7
v_call: TRBV18
clone_size: .
cdr3_aa: CASSPNPAPPYGEQYF

d_call: .
j_call: TRBJ1-2
v_call: TRBV5-4
clone_size: .
cdr3_aa: CASSLEPQGNYGYTF

d_call: .
j_call: TRBJ1-6
v_call: TRBV6-5
clone_size: few
cdr3_aa: CASKGSDYNSPLHF

d_call: TRBD2
j_call: TRBJ2-5
v_call: TRBV5-4
clone_size: .
cdr3_aa: CASSPALAGGLKETQYF

d_call: .
j_call: TRBJ1-6
v_call: TRBV6-5
clone_size: once
cdr3_aa: CASSYSSRGDSPLHF

d_call: .
j_call: TRBJ1-1
v_call: TRBV10-2
clone_size: .
cdr3_aa: CASSLNPLGEGSAFF

d_call: .
j_call: TRBJ2-7
v_call: TRBV3-1/TRBV3-2
clone_size: .
cdr3_aa: CASSQPGRGYEQYF

d_call: TRBD1
j_call: TRBJ2-7
v_call: TRBV28
clone_size: .
cdr3_aa: CASSPRGPYEQYF

d_call: .
j_call: TRBJ2-7
v_call: TRBV2
clone_size: .
cdr3_aa: CASSDPGALSSYEQYF

d_call: .
j_call: TRBJ1-6
v_call: TRBV9
clone_size: few
cdr3_aa: CASSEFLNSPLHF

d_call: .
j_call: TRBJ2-7
v_call: TRBV5-1
clone_size: .
cdr3_aa: CASKDSPASYEQYF

d_call: .
j_call: TRBJ2-1
v_call: TRBV18
clone_size: .
cdr3_aa: CASSPPGGADNEQFF

d_call: TRBD1
j_call: TRBJ1-2
v_call: TRBV5-1
clone_size: .
cdr3_aa: CASSLLTGGYYGYTF

d_call: .
j_call: TRBJ1-2
v_call: TRBV28
clone_size: .
cdr3_aa: CASSPPGGYYGYTF

d_call: .
j_call: TRBJ2-3
v_call: TRBV6-2/TRBV6-3
clone_size: .
cdr3_aa: CASSAAQAPVGTQYF

d_call: TRBD1
j_call: TRBJ2-6
v_call: TRBV11-2
clone_size: .
cdr3_aa: CASSQDRALSGANVLTF

d_call: TRBD2
j_call: TRBJ2-3
v_call: TRBV18
clone_size: .
cdr3_aa: CASSPASGGGTDTQYF

d_call: TRBD2
j_call: TRBJ2-5
v_call: TRBV14
clone_size: .
cdr3_aa: CASSHRTRGETQYF

d_call: .
j_call: TRBJ2-5
v_call: TRBV7-9
clone_size: once
cdr3_aa: CASSLVGPETQYF

d_call: .
j_call: TRBJ2-2
v_call: TRBV9
clone_size: .
cdr3_aa: CASSVVPSLGTGELFF

d_call: .
j_call: TRBJ2-2
v_call: TRBV28
clone_size: once
cdr3_aa: CASTLGTRAGELFF

d_call: .
j_call: TRBJ2-7
v_call: TRBV6-1
clone_size: few
cdr3_aa: CASSEARGRIYF

d_call: .
j_call: TRBJ2-2
v_call: TRBV5-1
clone_size: once
cdr3_aa: CASSRTWGNTGELFF

d_call: .
j_call: TRBJ1-2
v_call: TRBV5-1
clone_size: .
cdr3_aa: CASSSSGETYGYTF

d_call: .
j_call: TRBJ1-2
v_call: TRBV5-8
clone_size: .
cdr3_aa: CASSLGGVHGYTF

d_call: .
j_call: TRBJ1-6
v_call: TRBV5-1
clone_size: .
cdr3_aa: CASRGGGNNSPLHF

d_call: .
j_call: TRBJ2-2
v_call: TRBV7-9
clone_size: once
cdr3_aa: CAHNPGELFF

d_call: TRBD2
j_call: TRBJ2-7
v_call: TRBV6-5
clone_size: .
cdr3_aa: CASIYAGGSSYEQYF